This TCR beta chain stems from a study of blood T cell repertoires in COVID-19. TCRdb's copy holds only in-frame clones and misses some; the assay was immunoSEQ multiplex PCR. Altogether roughly 380,000 clones are present, around 87% being singletons, with the ten largest covering 1.3%. This CDR3 region has 13 residues. The V end lost 3 bases, the J end lost 7 bases, and 9 bases lay between the germline ends. The sequenced sample consisted of PBMCs or T cells enriched from blood (not recorded which). The rearrangement links TRBV12-3 or TRBV12-4 to TRBJ2-2, with a possible D match to TRBD1 (5 bases). The sequence was obtained from a man aged 25 to 40 who had recovered from COVID-19. The CDR3 DNA is TGTGCCAGCAGTTTGGGGCACAACGGGGAGCTGTTTTTT. This translates into CASSLGHNGELFF.